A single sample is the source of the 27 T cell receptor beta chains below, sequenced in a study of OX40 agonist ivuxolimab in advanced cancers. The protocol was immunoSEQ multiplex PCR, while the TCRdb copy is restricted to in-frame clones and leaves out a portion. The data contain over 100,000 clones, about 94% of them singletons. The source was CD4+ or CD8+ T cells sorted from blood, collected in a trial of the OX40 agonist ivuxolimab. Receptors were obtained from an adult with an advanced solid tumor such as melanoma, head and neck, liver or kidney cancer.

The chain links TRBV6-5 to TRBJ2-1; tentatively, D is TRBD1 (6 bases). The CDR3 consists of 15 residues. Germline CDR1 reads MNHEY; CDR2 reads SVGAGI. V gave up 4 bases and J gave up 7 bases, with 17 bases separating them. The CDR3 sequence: CASSSAGAGENEQFF. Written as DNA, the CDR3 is TGTGCCAGCAGTTCGGCTGGGGCAGGGGAGAATGAGCAGTTCTTC.

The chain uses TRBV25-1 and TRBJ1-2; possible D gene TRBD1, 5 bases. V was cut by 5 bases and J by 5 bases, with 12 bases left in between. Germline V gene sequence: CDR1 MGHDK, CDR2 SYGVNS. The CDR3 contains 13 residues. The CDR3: CASSNAGGYGYTF. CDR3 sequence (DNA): TGTGCCAGCAGTAACGCGGGGGGTTATGGCTACACCTTC.

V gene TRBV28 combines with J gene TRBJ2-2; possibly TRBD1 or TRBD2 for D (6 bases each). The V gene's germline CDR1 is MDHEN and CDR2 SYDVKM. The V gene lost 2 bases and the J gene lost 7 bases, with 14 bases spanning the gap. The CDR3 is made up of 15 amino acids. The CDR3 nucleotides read TGTGCCAGCAGTTTACCTCCGGGGGCCGGCGGGGAGCTGTTTTTT. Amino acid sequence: CASSLPPGAGGELFF.

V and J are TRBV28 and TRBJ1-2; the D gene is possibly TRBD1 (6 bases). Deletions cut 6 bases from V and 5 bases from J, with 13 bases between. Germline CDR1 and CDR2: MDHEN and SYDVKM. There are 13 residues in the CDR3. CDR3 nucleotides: TGTGCCAGCAGGACAGGCCGTTTATATGGCTACACCTTC. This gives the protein CASRTGRLYGYTF.

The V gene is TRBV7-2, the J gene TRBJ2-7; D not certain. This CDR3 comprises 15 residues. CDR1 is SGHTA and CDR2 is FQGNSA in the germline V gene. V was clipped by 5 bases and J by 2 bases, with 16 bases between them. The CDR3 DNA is TGTGCCAGCAGCCCGACCTGGTCTCTGGCCTACGAGCAGTACTTC. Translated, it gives CASSPTWSLAYEQYF.

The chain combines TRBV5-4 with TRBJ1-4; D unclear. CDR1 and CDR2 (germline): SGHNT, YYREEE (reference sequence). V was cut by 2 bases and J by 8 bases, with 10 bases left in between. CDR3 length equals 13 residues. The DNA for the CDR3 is TGTGCCAGCAGCTTAGGCTCTCTGGAAAAACTGTTTTTT. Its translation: CASSLGSLEKLFF.

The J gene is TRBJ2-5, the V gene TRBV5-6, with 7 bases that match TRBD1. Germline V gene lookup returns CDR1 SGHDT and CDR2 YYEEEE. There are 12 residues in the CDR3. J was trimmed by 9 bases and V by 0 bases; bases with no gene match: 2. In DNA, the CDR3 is TGTGCCAGCAGCTTGGTGACAGGGTCCCAGTACTTC. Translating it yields CASSLVTGSQYF. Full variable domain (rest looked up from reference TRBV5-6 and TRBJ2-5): DAGVTQSPTHLIKTRGQQVTLRCSPKSGHDTVSWYQQALGQGPQFIFQYYEEEERQRGNFPDRFSGHQFPNYSSELNVNALLLGDSALYLCASSLVTGSQYFGPGTRLLVL.

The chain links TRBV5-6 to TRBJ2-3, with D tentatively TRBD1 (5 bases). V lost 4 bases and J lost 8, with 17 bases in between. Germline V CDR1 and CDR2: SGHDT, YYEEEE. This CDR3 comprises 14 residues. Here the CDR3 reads CASSPRTVRGTQYF. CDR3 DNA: TGTGCCAGCAGCCCCCGGACGGTTAGGGGTACGCAGTATTTT. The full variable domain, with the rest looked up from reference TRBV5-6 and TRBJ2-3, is DAGVTQSPTHLIKTRGQQVTLRCSPKSGHDTVSWYQQALGQGPQFIFQYYEEEERQRGNFPDRFSGHQFPNYSSELNVNALLLGDSALYLCASSPRTVRGTQYFGPGTRLTVL.

The CDR3 sequence: CASSQARGTMNTEAFF. CDR3 sequence (DNA): TGTGCCAGCAGCCAAGCCAGGGGTACTATGAACACTGAAGCTTTCTTT. The chain is built from TRBV14 and TRBJ1-1; D is possibly TRBD1 (6 bases). CDR3 length equals 16 residues. V lost 1 base and J lost 0, with 12 bases in between. Germline V gene data show CDR1 as SGHDN and CDR2 as FVKESK. Complete variable domain (other parts from reference TRBV14 and TRBJ1-1): EAGVTQFPSHSVIEKGQTVTLRCDPISGHDNLYWYRRVMGKEIKFLLHFVKESKQDESGMPNNRFLAERTGGTYSTLKVQPAELEDSGVYFCASSQARGTMNTEAFFGQGTRLTVV.

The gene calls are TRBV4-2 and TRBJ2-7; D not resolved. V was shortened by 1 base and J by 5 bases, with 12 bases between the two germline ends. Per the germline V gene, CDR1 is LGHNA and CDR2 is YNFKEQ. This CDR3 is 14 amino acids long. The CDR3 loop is CASSQVSGVNEQYF. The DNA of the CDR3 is TGTGCCAGCAGCCAAGTGTCAGGAGTGAACGAGCAGTACTTC.

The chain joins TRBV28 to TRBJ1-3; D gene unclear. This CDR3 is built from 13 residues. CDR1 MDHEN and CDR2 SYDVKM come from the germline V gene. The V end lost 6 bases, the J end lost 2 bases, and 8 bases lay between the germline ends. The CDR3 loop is CASSYQPGNTIYF. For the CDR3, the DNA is TGTGCCAGCAGCTACCAACCTGGAAACACCATATATTTT.

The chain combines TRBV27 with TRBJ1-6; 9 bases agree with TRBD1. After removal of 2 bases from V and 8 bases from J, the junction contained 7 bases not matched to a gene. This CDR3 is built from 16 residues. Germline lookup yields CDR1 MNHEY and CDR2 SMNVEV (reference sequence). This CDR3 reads CASSLSRQGVDSPLHF. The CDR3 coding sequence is TGTGCCAGCAGTTTAAGCAGACAGGGGGTCGATTCACCCCTCCACTTT.

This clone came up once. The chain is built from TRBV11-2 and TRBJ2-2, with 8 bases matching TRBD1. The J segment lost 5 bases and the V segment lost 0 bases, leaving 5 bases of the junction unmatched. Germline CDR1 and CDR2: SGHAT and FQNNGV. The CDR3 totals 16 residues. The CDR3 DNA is TGTGCCAGCAGCTTAGACCTAGGACAGGGAACCGGGGAGCTGTTTTTT. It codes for CASSLDLGQGTGELFF.

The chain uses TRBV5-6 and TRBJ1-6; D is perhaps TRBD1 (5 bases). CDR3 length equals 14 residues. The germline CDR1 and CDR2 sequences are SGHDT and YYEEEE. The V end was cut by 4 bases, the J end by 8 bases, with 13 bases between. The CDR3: CASSRDLGDSPLHF. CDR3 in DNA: TGTGCCAGCAGCCGGGACCTTGGGGATTCACCCCTCCACTTT.

This CDR3 reads CASSSRQETQYF. DNA for the CDR3: TGTGCCAGCAGCTCGCGGCAAGAGACCCAGTACTTC. This sequence joins TRBV7-9 and TRBJ2-5; D remains ambiguous. The germline V and J ends were trimmed by 4 bases and 2 bases, with 5 bases remaining between them. Germline CDR1 and CDR2: SEHNR and FQNEAQ (reference sequence). The CDR3 totals 12 residues.

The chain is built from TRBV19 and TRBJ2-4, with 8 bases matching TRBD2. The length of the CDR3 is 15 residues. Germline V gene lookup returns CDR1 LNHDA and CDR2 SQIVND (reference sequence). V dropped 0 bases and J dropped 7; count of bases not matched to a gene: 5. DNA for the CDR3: TGTGCCAGTAGTATAGACGGCGGGAGGAGGAACATTCAGTACTTC. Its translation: CASSIDGGRRNIQYF.

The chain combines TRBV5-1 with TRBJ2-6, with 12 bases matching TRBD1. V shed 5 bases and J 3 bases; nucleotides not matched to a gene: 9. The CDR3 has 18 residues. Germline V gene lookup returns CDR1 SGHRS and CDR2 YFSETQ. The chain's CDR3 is CASSPGTGGEIGANVLTF. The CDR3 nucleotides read TGCGCCAGCAGTCCCGGGACAGGGGGCGAGATTGGGGCCAACGTCCTGACTTTC.

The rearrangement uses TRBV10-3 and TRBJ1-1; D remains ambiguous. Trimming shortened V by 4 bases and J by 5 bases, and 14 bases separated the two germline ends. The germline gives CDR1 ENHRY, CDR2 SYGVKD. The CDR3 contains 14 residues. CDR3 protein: CAISGGGGETEAFF. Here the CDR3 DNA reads TGTGCCATCAGTGGAGGAGGCGGTGAAACTGAAGCTTTCTTT.

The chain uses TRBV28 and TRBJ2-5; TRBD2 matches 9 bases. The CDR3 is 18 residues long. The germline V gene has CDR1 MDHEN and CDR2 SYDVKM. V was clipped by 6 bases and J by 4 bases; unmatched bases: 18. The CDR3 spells CASSLIFAGGPNGETQYF. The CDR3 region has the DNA TGTGCCAGCAGCTTGATCTTTGCGGGAGGGCCTAACGGAGAGACCCAGTACTTC.

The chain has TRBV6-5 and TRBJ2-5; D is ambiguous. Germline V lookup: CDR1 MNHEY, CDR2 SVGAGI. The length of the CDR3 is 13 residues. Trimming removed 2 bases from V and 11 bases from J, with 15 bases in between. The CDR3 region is CASSYPGSGSQYF. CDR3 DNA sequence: TGTGCCAGCAGTTACCCCGGCTCTGGGTCACAGTACTTC.

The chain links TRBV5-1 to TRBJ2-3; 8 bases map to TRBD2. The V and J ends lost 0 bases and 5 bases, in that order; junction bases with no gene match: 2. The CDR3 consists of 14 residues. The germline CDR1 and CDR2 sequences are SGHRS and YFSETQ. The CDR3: CASSLGLAGDTQYF. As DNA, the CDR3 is TGCGCCAGCAGCTTGGGGCTAGCGGGAGATACGCAGTATTTT.

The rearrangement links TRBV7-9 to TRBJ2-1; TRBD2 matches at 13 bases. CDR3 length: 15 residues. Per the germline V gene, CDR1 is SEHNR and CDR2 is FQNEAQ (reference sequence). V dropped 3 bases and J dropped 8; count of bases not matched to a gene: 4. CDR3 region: CASSLGLAGSDEQFF. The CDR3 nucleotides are TGTGCCAGCAGCTTGGGACTAGCGGGAAGCGATGAGCAGTTCTTC. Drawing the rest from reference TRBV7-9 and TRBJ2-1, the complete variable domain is DTGVSQNPRHKITKRGQNVTFRCDPISEHNRLYWYRQTLGQGPEFLTYFQNEAQLEKSRLLSDRFSAERPKGSFSTLEIQRTEQGDSAMYLCASSLGLAGSDEQFFGPGTRLTVL.

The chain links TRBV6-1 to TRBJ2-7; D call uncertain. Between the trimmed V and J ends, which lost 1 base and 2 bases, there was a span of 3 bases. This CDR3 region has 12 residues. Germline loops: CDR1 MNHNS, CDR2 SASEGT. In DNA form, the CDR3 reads TGTGCCAGCAGTGAAGGACCCTACGAGCAGTACTTC. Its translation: CASSEGPYEQYF.

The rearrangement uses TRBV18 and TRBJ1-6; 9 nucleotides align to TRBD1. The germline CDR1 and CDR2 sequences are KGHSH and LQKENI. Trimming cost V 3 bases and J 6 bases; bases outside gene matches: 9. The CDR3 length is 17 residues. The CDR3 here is CASSPRTGELGNSPLHF. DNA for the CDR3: TGTGCCAGCTCACCCAGGACAGGGGAACTCGGTAATTCACCCCTCCACTTT.

CDR3 nucleotide sequence: TGTGCCAGCAGCAAGGCGGACAAGAGCTATGGCTACACCTTC. Translating gives CASSKADKSYGYTF. This rearrangement joins TRBV6-1 to TRBJ1-2, with D perhaps matching TRBD1 (5 bases). The CDR3 length is 14 residues. CDR1 and CDR2 from the germline V gene are MNHNS and SASEGT. Trimming removed 6 bases from V and 4 bases from J, with 15 bases in between.

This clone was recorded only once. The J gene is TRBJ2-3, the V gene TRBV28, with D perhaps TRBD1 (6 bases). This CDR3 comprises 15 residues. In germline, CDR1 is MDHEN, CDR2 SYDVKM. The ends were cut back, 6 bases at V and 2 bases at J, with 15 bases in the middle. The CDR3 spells CASSSAGQTTDTQYF. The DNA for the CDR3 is TGTGCCAGCAGCTCCGCCGGACAGACCACAGATACGCAGTATTTT.

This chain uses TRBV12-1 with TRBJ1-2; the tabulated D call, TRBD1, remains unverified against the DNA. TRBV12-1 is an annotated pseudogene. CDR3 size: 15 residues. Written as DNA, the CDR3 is TGTGCCAGCAGCCCCGGGGCCGAGGGACATTGGGGCTACACCTTC. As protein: CASSPGAEGHWGYTF.